This TCR beta chain stems from a study of T cells in tuberculosis. Study results and limitations: Smaller distances to GMM-specific TCRs suggested their expansion in active tuberculosis. Active tuberculosis patients had shorter CDR3-alpha; the beta difference was nonsignificant. GEM motif frequencies gave over 55% accuracy; the GMM repertoire gave approximately 90%.

Comment on this clone: Its antigen is as yet unknown.

Looked up from germline, CDR1 is SGHTA and CDR2 is FQGNSA. Trimming shortened V by 5 bases and J by 2 bases, and 13 bases separated the two germline ends. There are 14 residues in the CDR3. The method was immunoSEQ multiplex PCR; TCRdb's version includes in-frame clones alone and lacks a portion of them. The data hold under 40,000 clones, with roughly 95% observed a single time. Material: PBMCs. This TCR derives from a donor aged 10 to 29 with latent tuberculosis or without tuberculosis infection. The rearrangement uses TRBV7-2 and TRBJ2-7; a possible D gene is TRBD1 (6 bases). The CDR3 spells CASSPQGFTYEQYF. The CDR3 DNA reads TGTGCCAGCAGCCCACAGGGTTTCACCTACGAGCAGTACTTC.